This record covers a single T cell receptor (beta chain). Germline V lookup: CDR1 MNHEY, CDR2 SMNVEV (reference sequence). V lost 2 bases to trimming and J lost 1 base; unmatched junction nucleotides: 3. This CDR3 is 15 amino acids long. Measured with immunoSEQ multiplex PCR; TCRdb has only the in-frame clones, and not every one. The sample carries 150,000 or so clones, over 90% recorded once. The data originate from a study of control samples from healthy donors and cancer patients. The sequenced sample consisted of PBMCs. This TCR was sampled from a man in his sixties with colorectal cancer. The chain carries TRBV27 and TRBJ1-1; TRBD1 matches 8 bases. CDR3 coding DNA: TGTGCCAGCAGTTTAGTAACAGGGGGGAACACTGAAGCTTTCTTT. Amino acids: CASSLVTGGNTEAFF.